This T cell receptor beta chain was sequenced during a study of beta chain features in type 1 diabetes. Turning to the study itself: Summed over all samples, the examined sorted cells came to 100 million to 130 million. Study-wide results and limits: At VDJ recombination sites, type 1 diabetes patients had fewer insertions and more deleted nucleotides. In every one of the four CD4+ subsets, TCRB CDR3s were moderately but significantly shorter in Type 1 diabetes patients.

Reverse transcription of all isolated RNA meant that expressed TCRB transcripts were sequenced. Sequencing was performed with immunoSEQ multiplex PCR; in TCRdb, only in-frame clones are kept and a portion is missing. The repertoire holds about 710,000 clones, with roughly 13% as singletons. To note about this clone: What it binds is unknown.

Germline assignment: CDR1 PRHDT and CDR2 FYEKMQ (reference sequence). Between the trimmed V and J ends, which lost 5 bases and 4 bases, there was a span of 17 bases. CDR3 length: 15 residues. The chain carries TRBV13 and TRBJ1-1; TRBD1 might be the D (6 bases). Sequenced sample: naive CD4+ T cells from blood. This receptor was obtained from a man between 18 and 29 years old with type 1 diabetes. The CDR3 DNA reads TGTGCCAGCAGCCAACCTGGGGGGCTGCGCACTGAAGCTTTCTTT. This gives the protein CASSQPGGLRTEAFF.